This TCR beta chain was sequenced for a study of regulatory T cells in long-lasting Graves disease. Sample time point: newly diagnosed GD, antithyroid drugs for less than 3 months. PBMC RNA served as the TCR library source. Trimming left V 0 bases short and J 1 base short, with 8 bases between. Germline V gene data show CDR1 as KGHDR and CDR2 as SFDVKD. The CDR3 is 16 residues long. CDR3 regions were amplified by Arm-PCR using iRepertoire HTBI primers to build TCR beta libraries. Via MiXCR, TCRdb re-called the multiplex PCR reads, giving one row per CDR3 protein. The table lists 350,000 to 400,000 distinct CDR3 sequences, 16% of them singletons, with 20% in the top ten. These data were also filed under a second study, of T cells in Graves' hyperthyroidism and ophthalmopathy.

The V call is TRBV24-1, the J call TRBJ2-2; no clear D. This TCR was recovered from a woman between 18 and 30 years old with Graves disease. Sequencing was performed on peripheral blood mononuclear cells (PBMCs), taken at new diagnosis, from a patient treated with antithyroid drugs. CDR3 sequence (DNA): TGTGCCACCAGTGATTTGCTCCCCAGGAACACCGGGGAGCTGTTTTTT. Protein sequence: CATSDLLPRNTGELFF.